These 13 T cell receptor beta chains share one sample of origin, sequenced in a study of blood T cell repertoires in COVID-19. Sequenced by immunoSEQ multiplex PCR; TCRdb stores in-frame clones only, minus some. The sample holds roughly 150,000 clones, around four fifths seen once. Sequencing was carried out using peripheral blood. The receptors come from a woman aged 70 to 79 who had recovered from COVID-19.

The CDR3 nucleotides are TGCGCCAGCAGCCCCCCGCACCGCGACTATGGCTACACCTTC. Protein product: CASSPPHRDYGYTF. The chain has TRBV5-1 and TRBJ1-2; no firm D call. The CDR3 spans 14 residues. The germline V gene has CDR1 SGHRS and CDR2 YFSETQ. Trimming pared 4 bases from V and 3 bases from J, leaving 13 bases between.

The V call is TRBV19, the J call TRBJ1-4, with D tentatively TRBD1 (6 bases). V shed 7 bases and J shed 8 bases, with 20 bases lying between them. The CDR3 has 15 amino acids. Germline lookup yields CDR1 LNHDA and CDR2 SQIVND (reference sequence). The chain's CDR3 is CASTLGGTPGEKLFF. Written as DNA, the CDR3 is TGTGCCAGTACTCTCGGGGGGACACCGGGGGAAAAACTGTTTTTT.

This clone has just a few counts. The chain couples TRBV5-4 to TRBJ1-6; D possibly corresponds to TRBD1 (6 bases). Per germline, CDR1 SGHNT and CDR2 YYREEE (reference sequence). The CDR3 is 16 amino acids. The germline V and J ends were trimmed by 3 bases and 7 bases, with 17 bases remaining between them. CDR3 in DNA: TGTGCCAGCAGCTCCCCGTCGACAGGTGCCAATTCACCCCTCCACTTT. This translates into CASSSPSTGANSPLHF.

In its sample, this clone was seen once. The V gene is TRBV5-1, the J gene TRBJ1-1; 7 bases are shared with TRBD1. The germline V gene has CDR1 SGHRS and CDR2 YFSETQ. The CDR3 spans 16 residues. Trimming at V came to 4 bases and at J to 3 bases, leaving 12 bases not matched to a gene. As DNA, the CDR3 is TGCGCCAGCAGCCCGCTGAGGGGCCAGGGGGACACTGAAGCTTTCTTT. It encodes CASSPLRGQGDTEAFF.

This chain connects TRBV5-5 to TRBJ2-1, with D possibly TRBD2 on 6 matching bases. The CDR3 totals 14 residues. Trimming stripped 4 bases from V and 8 bases from J, with 16 bases between. Germline CDR1 SGHKS, CDR2 YYEKEE (reference sequence). In DNA form, the CDR3 reads TGTGCCAGCAGCACCCGCCGGGACTTCTATGAGCAGTTCTTC. Translated, it gives CASSTRRDFYEQFF.

This clone showed up just once. The V call is TRBV21-1, the J call TRBJ1-1; the D segment call TRBD1 is taken from the table without a DNA check. TRBV21-1 is a recognized pseudogene. CDR3 size: 16 residues. The CDR3 region has the DNA TGTGCCAGCAGCGGCCGGGACAGGGATTCGAACACTGAAGCTTTCTTT. It is translated as CASSGRDRDSNTEAFF.

This rearrangement joins TRBV28 to TRBJ2-7; no clear D. The CDR3 extends over 16 amino acids. Germline-derived CDR1 and CDR2 are MDHEN and SYDVKM. V was shortened by 3 bases and J by 0 bases, with 15 bases between the two germline ends. CDR3 sequence: CASSFVGRGSSYEQYF. The CDR3 DNA is TGTGCCAGCAGTTTCGTCGGTCGCGGAAGCTCCTACGAGCAGTACTTC.

This chain connects TRBV6-5 to TRBJ2-3; 8 bases line up with TRBD2. The ends lost 5 bases at V and 6 bases at J; junction bases unmatched: 7. The germline V gene encodes CDR1 MNHEY and CDR2 SVGAGI. The CDR3 totals 14 residues. Here the CDR3 DNA reads TGTGCCAGCAGTCTCAGCGGGGGAGGGGATACGCAGTATTTT. Its protein is CASSLSGGGDTQYF.

The rearrangement uses TRBV6-2 or TRBV6-3 and TRBJ2-7, with 7 bases identical to TRBD1. Germline values: CDR1 MNHEY, CDR2 SVGEGT. J was trimmed by 4 bases and V by 0 bases; bases with no gene match: 12. This CDR3 has 17 amino acids. The CDR3: CASSYSWVGGRFYEQYF. The CDR3 region has the DNA TGTGCCAGCAGTTACTCGTGGGTAGGGGGCCGGTTTTACGAGCAGTACTTC.

V usage is TRBV12-3 or TRBV12-4 and J usage is TRBJ1-2; 8 nucleotides agree with TRBD1. The CDR3 spans 13 residues. V trimming: 6 bases; J trimming: 4 bases; junction bases outside the gene matches: 4. The CDR3: CASSRDRSYGYTF. As DNA, the CDR3 is TGTGCCAGCAGCAGGGACAGGAGCTATGGCTACACCTTC.

The chain combines TRBV10-1 with TRBJ2-7, with 7 positions matching TRBD2. Germline trimming cut 7 bases from V and 1 base from J; bases unmatched to any gene: 10. The CDR3 is 15 residues long. From germline, CDR1 is WNHNN and CDR2 SYGVQD (reference sequence). The CDR3 region has the DNA TGCGCCAGCACCCCCTTGTTGGGGGGGTCCTACGAGCAGTACTTC. Its translation is CASTPLLGGSYEQYF.

The gene calls are TRBV2 and TRBJ1-1; 9 bases match TRBD1. Trimming took 6 bases from V and 3 from J; bases not matched to a gene: 2. The CDR3 covers 13 residues. Per germline, CDR1 SNHLY and CDR2 FYNNEI. CDR3 nucleotide sequence: TGTGCCAGCAGCTGGGACAGGGACACTGAAGCTTTCTTT. Its translation is CASSWDRDTEAFF.

In this sample, this clone turned up once. V gene TRBV27 combines with J gene TRBJ2-1; a possible D gene is TRBD2 (6 bases). The CDR3 runs 14 residues. V was pared by 4 bases and J by 8 bases, with 15 bases between. Looked up from germline, CDR1 is MNHEY and CDR2 is SMNVEV (reference sequence). CDR3 sequence: CASSSAGGVDEQFF. The CDR3 bases are TGTGCCAGCAGTTCTGCCGGAGGGGTGGATGAGCAGTTCTTC.